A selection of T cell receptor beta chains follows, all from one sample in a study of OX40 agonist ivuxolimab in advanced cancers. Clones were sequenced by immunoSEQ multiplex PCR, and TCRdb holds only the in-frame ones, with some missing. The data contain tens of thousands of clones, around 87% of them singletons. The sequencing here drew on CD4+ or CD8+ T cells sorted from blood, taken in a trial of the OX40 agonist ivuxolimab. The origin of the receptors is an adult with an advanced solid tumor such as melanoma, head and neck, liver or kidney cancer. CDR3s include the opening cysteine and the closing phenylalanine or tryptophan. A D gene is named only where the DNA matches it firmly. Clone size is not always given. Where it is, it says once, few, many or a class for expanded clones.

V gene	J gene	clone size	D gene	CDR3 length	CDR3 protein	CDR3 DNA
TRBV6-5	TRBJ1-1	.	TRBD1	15	CASSAVTGTNTEAFF	TGTGCCAGCAGTGCTGTGACAGGGACGAACACTGAAGCTTTCTTT
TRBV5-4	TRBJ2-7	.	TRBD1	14	CASRGDSRSYEQYF	TGTGCCAGCAGGGGGGACAGCCGCTCCTACGAGCAGTACTTC
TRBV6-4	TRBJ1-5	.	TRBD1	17	CASSDQPETGGNQPQHF	TGTGCCAGCAGTGACCAACCCGAGACAGGGGGGAATCAGCCCCAGCATTTT
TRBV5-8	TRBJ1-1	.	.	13	CASSLVPETEAFF	TGTGCCAGCAGCTTGGTTCCGGAGACTGAAGCTTTCTTT
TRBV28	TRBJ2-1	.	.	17	CASSLFSEGRRYNEQFF	TGTGCCAGCAGTTTATTTAGTGAAGGACGCCGGTATAATGAGCAGTTCTTC
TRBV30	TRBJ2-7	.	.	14	CAWSSSGIHYEQYF	TGTGCCTGGAGTTCCTCAGGGATCCACTACGAGCAGTACTTC
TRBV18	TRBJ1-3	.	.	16	CASSPNPRASGNTIYF	TGTGCCAGCTCACCAAATCCCAGGGCCTCTGGAAACACCATATATTTT
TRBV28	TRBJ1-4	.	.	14	CASSPAEGYEKLFF	TGTGCCAGCAGTCCGGCTGAGGGGTACGAAAAACTGTTTTTT
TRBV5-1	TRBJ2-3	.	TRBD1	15	CASSSDRHSTDTQYF	TGCGCCAGCAGCTCGGACAGGCACAGCACAGATACGCAGTATTTT
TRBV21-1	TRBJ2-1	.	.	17	CASSKGSGDGSYNEQFF	TGTGCCAGCAGCAAAGGAAGCGGAGATGGCTCCTACAATGAGCAGTTCTTC
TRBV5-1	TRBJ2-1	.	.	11	CASSSNREQFF	TGCGCCAGCAGCTCCAACCGTGAGCAGTTCTTC
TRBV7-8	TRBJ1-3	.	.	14	CASSGRDSRNTIYF	TGTGCCAGCAGCGGTCGGGACTCCAGAAACACCATATATTTT
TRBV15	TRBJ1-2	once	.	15	CATSRARGNNYGYTF	TGTGCCACCAGCAGAGCCCGTGGGAATAACTATGGCTACACCTTC
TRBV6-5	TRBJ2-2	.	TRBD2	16	CASSYSKLAGAGELFF	TGTGCCAGCAGTTACTCGAAACTAGCGGGGGCCGGGGAGCTGTTTTTT
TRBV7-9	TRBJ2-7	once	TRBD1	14	CASSLGQGLYEQYF	TGTGCCAGCAGCTTAGGACAGGGGCTCTACGAGCAGTACTTC
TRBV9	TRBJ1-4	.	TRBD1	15	CASSRGTGGPEKLFF	TGTGCCAGCAGCAGGGGGACAGGAGGGCCTGAAAAACTGTTTTTT
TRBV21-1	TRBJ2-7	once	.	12	CASTRTSYEQYF	TGTGCCAGCACCAGAACCTCCTACGAGCAGTACTTC
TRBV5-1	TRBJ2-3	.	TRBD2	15	CASSSLAVPTDTQYF	TGCGCCAGCAGCTCGCTAGCGGTTCCCACAGATACGCAGTATTTT
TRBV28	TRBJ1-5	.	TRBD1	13	CASRQGLHQPQHF	TGTGCCAGCCGACAGGGGCTCCATCAGCCCCAGCATTTT
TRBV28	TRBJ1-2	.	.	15	CASRLSTGAPRGYTF	TGTGCCAGCAGGCTATCAACCGGGGCTCCAAGGGGCTACACCTTC
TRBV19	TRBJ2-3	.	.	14	CASRPDSSTDTQYF	TGTGCCAGTAGGCCCGATTCTAGCACAGATACGCAGTATTTT
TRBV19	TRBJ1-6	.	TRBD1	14	CASSPGTGRSPLHF	TGTGCCAGTAGTCCTGGGACAGGGCGTTCACCCCTCCACTTT
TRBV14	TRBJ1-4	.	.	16	CASSQARGGDNEKLFF	TGTGCCAGCAGCCAAGCTCGGGGGGGGGATAATGAAAAACTGTTTTTT
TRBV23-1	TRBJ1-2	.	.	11	CASSQGVGYTF	TGCGCCAGCAGTCAAGGGGTTGGCTACACCTTC
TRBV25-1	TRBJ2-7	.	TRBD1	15	CASSSRTGVAYEQYF	TGTGCCAGCAGTTCACGGACAGGGGTCGCCTACGAGCAGTACTTC
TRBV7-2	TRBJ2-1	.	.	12	CASSLVLGEQFF	TGTGCCAGCAGCTTAGTTCTTGGTGAGCAGTTCTTC
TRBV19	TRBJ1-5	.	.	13	CASSMRGNQPQHF	TGTGCCAGTAGTATGCGGGGCAATCAGCCCCAGCATTTT
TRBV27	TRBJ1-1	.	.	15	CASSLSMGGGTEAFF	TGTGCCAGCAGTTTATCGATGGGGGGAGGGACTGAAGCTTTCTTT
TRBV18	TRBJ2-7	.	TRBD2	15	CASSPVTSGGHEQYF	TGTGCCAGCTCACCAGTCACTAGCGGGGGGCACGAGCAGTACTTC
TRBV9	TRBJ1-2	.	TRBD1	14	CASSVSGQNYGYTF	TGTGCCAGCAGCGTATCGGGACAGAACTATGGCTACACCTTC
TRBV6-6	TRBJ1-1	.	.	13	CASTPQNMGEAFF	TGTGCCAGCACCCCACAGAACATGGGTGAAGCTTTCTTT
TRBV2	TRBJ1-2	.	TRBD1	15	CASSDPGQGASGYTF	TGTGCCAGCAGTGACCCGGGACAGGGGGCTTCTGGCTACACCTTC
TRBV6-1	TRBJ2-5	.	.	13	CASIRHYQETQYF	TGTGCCAGCATAAGACATTACCAAGAGACCCAGTACTTC
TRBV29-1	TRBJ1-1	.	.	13	CSGRQDLGTEAFF	TGCAGCGGTCGACAGGATCTGGGGACTGAAGCTTTCTTT
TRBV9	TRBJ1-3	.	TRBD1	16	CASSPPGGFTGNTIYF	TGTGCCAGCAGCCCCCCAGGGGGGTTCACTGGAAACACCATATATTTT
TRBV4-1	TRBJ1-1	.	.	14	CASSQELAPTRAFF	TGCGCCAGCAGCCAAGAATTAGCCCCCACCCGAGCTTTCTTT
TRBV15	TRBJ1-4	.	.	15	CATSRGDEGREKLFF	TGTGCCACCAGCAGAGGGGATGAGGGAAGGGAAAAACTGTTTTTT
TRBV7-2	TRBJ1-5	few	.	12	CASSDSNQPQHF	TGTGCCAGCAGCGATTCCAATCAGCCCCAGCATTTT
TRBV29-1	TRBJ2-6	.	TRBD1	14	CSVQGASGANVLTF	TGCAGTGTCCAGGGGGCGTCGGGGGCCAACGTCCTGACTTTC
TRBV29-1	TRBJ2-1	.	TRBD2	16	CSVAGTSGRGYNEQFF	TGCAGCGTTGCCGGGACTAGCGGGAGAGGGTACAATGAGCAGTTCTTC
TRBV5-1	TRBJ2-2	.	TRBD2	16	CASSSSAGGLIGELFF	TGCGCCAGCAGCTCCTCAGCGGGGGGGCTGATCGGGGAGCTGTTTTTT
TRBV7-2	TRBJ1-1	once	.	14	CASSLAQGVTEAFF	TGTGCCAGCAGCTTAGCGCAAGGGGTCACTGAAGCTTTCTTT
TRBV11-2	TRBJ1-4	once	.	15	CASSSWDGPNEKLFF	TGTGCCAGCAGCTCCTGGGACGGACCTAATGAAAAACTGTTTTTT